This note documents a single TCR beta chain sequence. The target of this receptor is not known. The record has no base qualities; no much larger clone is one base away. The intended sense of this specimen's treatment or condition label: in vitro stimulation with specific CMV peptide epitopes to enrich CMV-specific T cells. The instrument given in TCRdb is Illumina HiSeq 1500. TCRdb redid the processing of the public reads, applying fastp at Q25 and MiXCR, and retained in-frame beta chains. Each record represents a unique CDR3 protein, reported with the most common genes and DNA among its rows. This sample gives roughly 800,000 distinct CDR3 sequences in total; almost 30% of them show up just once. The leading ten clones occupy under 15% of the sample. From cysteine to phenylalanine, the CDR3 is 14 amino acids long. The sequence is cut down to CDR3 DNA, 42 bases in frame from base 1. The trim is 1 base for V and 8 bases for J, with a gap of 11 bases between the germline ends. According to the germline V gene (reference sequence), CDR1 reads LNHNV and CDR2 reads YYDKDF.

The data were obtained in a study of T cell repertoires in cytomegalovirus infection (dated by TCRdb to the late 2010s). In the study overall: Alongside well-studied HLA-B-restricted epitopes, the peptide stimulations were aimed at recently identified HLA-C-restricted CMV epitopes, whose presentation resists viral immunomodulation. Donor HLA type was relevant to the analysis, because carriage of CMV infection together with the matching HLA type was indicated by public TCR beta signatures.

What the study reported, not specific to this receptor: In both this cohort and an independent cohort of some 380 donors, the cumulative frequency of public TCR beta family members distinguished carriers of CMV infection plus the relevant HLA type. The ex vivo response was dominated by HLA-C-restricted CMV-specific TCR beta clonotypes, which also provided the single most frequent clonotype in two of eight donors.

This receptor was taken from a human donor in good health (CMV status not recorded). Some clones in this sample may be carry-over from other donors' samples. Recombination joined TRBV15 with TRBJ1-4, and possibly TRBD1, on 5 matching bases. Sequenced material: cultured CD8+ T cells from PBMCs, taken from culture after CMV antigen stimulation. For the CDR3, the sequence is CATSRVGGGEKLFF. The nucleotide sequence is given as TGTGCCACCAGCAGAGTCGGGGGAGGAGAAAAACTGTTTTTT. Supplemented by the reference TRBV15 and TRBJ1-4 proteins around the CDR3, the complete variable domain is DAMVIQNPRYQVTQFGKPVTLSCSQTLNHNVMYWYQQKSSQAPKLLFHYYDKDFNNEADTPDNFQSRRPNTSFCFLDIRSPGLGDTAMYLCATSRVGGGEKLFFGSGTQLSVL.